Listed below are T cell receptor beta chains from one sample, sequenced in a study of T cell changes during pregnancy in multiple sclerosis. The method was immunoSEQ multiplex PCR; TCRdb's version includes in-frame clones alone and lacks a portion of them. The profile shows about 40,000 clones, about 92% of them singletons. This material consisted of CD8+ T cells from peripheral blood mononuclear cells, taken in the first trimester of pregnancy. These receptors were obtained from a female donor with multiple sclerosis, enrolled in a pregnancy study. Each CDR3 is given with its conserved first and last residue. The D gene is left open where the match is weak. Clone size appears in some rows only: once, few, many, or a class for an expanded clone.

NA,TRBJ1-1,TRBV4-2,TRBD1,TGTGCCAGCAGCCTAAACAGGGGTTTCACTGAAGCTTTCTTT,CASSLNRGFTEAFF
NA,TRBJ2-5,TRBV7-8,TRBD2,TGTGCCAGCAGCTTAGCGGGAGCTAGCGGGGAGACCCAGTACTTC,CASSLAGASGETQYF
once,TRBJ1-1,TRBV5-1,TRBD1,TGCGCCAGCAGCTTGGGGACAGGGGATACTGAAGCTTTCTTT,CASSLGTGDTEAFF
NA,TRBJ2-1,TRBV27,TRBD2,TGTGCCAGCAGTTTCCGGGGGGGAGATGAGCAGTTCTTC,CASSFRGGDEQFF
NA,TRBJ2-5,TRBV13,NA,TGTGCCAGCAGCACCCGATGGGAGAACCAAGAGACCCAGTACTTC,CASSTRWENQETQYF
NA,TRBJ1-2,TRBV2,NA,TGTGCCAGCAGTGACCCACTTTCGATTTATGAAACGAATGGCTACACCTTC,CASSDPLSIYETNGYTF
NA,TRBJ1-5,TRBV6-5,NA,TGTGCCAGCAGTCCTAATAGCAATCAGCCCCAGCATTTT,CASSPNSNQPQHF
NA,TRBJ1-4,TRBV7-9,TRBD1,TGTGCCAGCAGGACAGGGGAAAATGAAAAACTGTTTTTT,CASRTGENEKLFF
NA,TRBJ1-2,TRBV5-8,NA,TGTGCCAGCACCATACTCGTTCGGGTGCCTAATAACTATGGCTACACCTTC,CASTILVRVPNNYGYTF
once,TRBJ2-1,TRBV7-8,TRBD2,TGTGCCAGCAGCTCTCTAGCGGGGCGCTCCTACAATGAGCAGTTCTTC,CASSSLAGRSYNEQFF
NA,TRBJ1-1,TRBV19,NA,TGTGCCAGTAGTATCGGGAGCGGGTTTACTACTGAAGCTTTCTTT,CASSIGSGFTTEAFF
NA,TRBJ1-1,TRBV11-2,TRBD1,TGTGCCAGCAGCGCAATGGGACAGTACATGAACACTGAAGCTTTCTTT,CASSAMGQYMNTEAFF
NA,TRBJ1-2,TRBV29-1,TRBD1,TGCAGCGTTGCAGGACAGGGGGAGTATGGCTACACCTTC,CSVAGQGEYGYTF
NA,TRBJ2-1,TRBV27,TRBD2,TGTGCCAGCAATCACGGACTAGCAGCCTACAATGAGCAGTTCTTC,CASNHGLAAYNEQFF
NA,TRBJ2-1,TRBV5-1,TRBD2,TGCGCCAGCAGCTTGGTGGAGGGAGGGTACAATGAGCAGTTCTTC,CASSLVEGGYNEQFF
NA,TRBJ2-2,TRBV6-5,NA,TGTGCCAGCAGTTACCGCGGGCAGGATGGCGCCGGGGAGCTGTTTTTT,CASSYRGQDGAGELFF
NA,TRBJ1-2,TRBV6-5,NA,TGTGCCAGCAGTTACTCTGGCCAGACGGGTAACTATGGCTACACCTTC,CASSYSGQTGNYGYTF
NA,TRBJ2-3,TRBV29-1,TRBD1,TGCAGCGTTGCAGGGACAGGGACGAACACAGATACGCAGTATTTT,CSVAGTGTNTDTQYF
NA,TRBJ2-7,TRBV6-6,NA,TGTGCCAGCAGTTACGGGCCCTACGAGCAGTACTTC,CASSYGPYEQYF
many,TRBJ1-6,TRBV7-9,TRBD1,TGTGCCAGCAGCAACGGACAGGGTGGCTCACCCCTCCACTTT,CASSNGQGGSPLHF
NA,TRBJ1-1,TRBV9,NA,TGTGCCAGCAGCCCCCCGGGGGGCGTGAACACTGAAGCTTTCTTT,CASSPPGGVNTEAFF
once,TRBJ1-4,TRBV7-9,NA,TGTGCCAGCAGCTTAGGGGGGGTTGTTCCTAATGAAAAACTGTTTTTT,CASSLGGVVPNEKLFF
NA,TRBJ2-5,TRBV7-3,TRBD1,TGTGCCAGCAGCTCCACAGGGGGGCAAGAGACCCAGTACTTC,CASSSTGGQETQYF
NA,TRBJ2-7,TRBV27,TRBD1,TGTGCCAGCAGTTTAGACCGGACAGGGCACTACGAGCAGTACTTC,CASSLDRTGHYEQYF
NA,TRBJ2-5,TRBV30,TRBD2,TGTGCCCGCGGGGGGTCGGAGGGAGAGACCCAGTACTTC,CARGGSEGETQYF
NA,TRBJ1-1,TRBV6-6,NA,TGTGCCAGCAGCCCGCCCCCTATGAACACTGAAGCTTTCTTT,CASSPPPMNTEAFF
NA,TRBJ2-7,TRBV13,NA,TGTGCCAGCAGCTTAGCCAGCTACGAGCAGTACTTC,CASSLASYEQYF
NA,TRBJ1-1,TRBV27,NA,TGTGCCAGCAGTTTATATAGGGGCGGGAACACTGAAGCTTTCTTT,CASSLYRGGNTEAFF
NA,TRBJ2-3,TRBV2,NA,TGTGCCAGCAACGAGGCGGGGGATACGCAGTATTTT,CASNEAGDTQYF
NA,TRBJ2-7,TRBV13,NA,TGTGCCAGCAGCGCGGACGGAGAATTCAGCGGACAGTACTTC,CASSADGEFSGQYF
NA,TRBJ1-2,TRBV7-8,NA,TGTGCCAGCCAGGGTGGGGACTATGGCTACACCTTC,CASQGGDYGYTF
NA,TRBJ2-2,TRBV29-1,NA,TGTACGGTCGTCTACACCGGGGAGCTGTTTTTT,CTVVYTGELFF
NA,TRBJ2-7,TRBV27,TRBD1,TGTGCCAGCAGTTTAAGCCCCGGGACAGATTCCTACGAGCAGTACTTC,CASSLSPGTDSYEQYF
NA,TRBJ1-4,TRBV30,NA,TGTGCCTGGAGTGAGGGGGGGCAAGAAAAACTGTTTTTT,CAWSEGGQEKLFF
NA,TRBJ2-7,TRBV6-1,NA,TGTGCCAGCAGTGAAGCATTAGCGCGGGGTTTTTACGAGCAGTACTTC,CASSEALARGFYEQYF
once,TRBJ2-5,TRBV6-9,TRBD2,TGCACCGAAATAGCGGGAGCGGAGACCCAGTACTTC,CTEIAGAETQYF
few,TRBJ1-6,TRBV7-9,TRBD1,TGTGCCAGCAGCTTAGACAGGGGCCCCAATTCACCCCTCCACTTT,CASSLDRGPNSPLHF
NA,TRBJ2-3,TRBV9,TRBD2,TGTGCCAGCAGCGTAGGAGGGACTAGTGCTGATACGCAGTATTTT,CASSVGGTSADTQYF
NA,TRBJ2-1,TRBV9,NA,TGTGCCAGCAGCAGGTTTGAGGAACCCTACAATGAGCAGTTCTTC,CASSRFEEPYNEQFF
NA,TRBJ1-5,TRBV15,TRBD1,TGTGCCACCAGCAGAGATCCGACAGGGGAAGACAATCAGCCCCAGCATTTT,CATSRDPTGEDNQPQHF
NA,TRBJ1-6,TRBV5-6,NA,TGTGCCAGCAGCCCCGGCGGGGGCGGTTCACCCCTCCACTTT,CASSPGGGGSPLHF
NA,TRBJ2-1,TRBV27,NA,TGTGCCAGCAGCTCCAGGGGCCTCAATGAGCAGTTCTTC,CASSSRGLNEQFF
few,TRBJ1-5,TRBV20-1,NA,TGCAGTGCCGGGGGGGATCAGCCCCAGCATTTT,CSAGGDQPQHF
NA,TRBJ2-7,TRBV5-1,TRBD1,TGCGCCAGCAGCCCCAGAGGACAGGTTTTAGGACCCTACGAGCAGTACTTC,CASSPRGQVLGPYEQYF